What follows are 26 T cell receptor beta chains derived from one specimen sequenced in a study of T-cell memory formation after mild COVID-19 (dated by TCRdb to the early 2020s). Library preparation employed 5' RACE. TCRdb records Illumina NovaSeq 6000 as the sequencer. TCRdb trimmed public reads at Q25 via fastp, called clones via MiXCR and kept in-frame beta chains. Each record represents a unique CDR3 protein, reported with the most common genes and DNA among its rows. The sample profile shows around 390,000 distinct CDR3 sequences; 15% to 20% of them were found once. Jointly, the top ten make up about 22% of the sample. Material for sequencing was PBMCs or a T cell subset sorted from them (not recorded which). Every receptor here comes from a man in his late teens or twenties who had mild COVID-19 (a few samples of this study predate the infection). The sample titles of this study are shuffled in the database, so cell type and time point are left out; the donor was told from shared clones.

DNA for the CDR3: TGTGCCAGCAGCCAAATTCCAGAGGGGACCCAGTACTTC. This codes for CASSQIPEGTQYF. V and J are TRBV7-2 and TRBJ2-5; D is possibly TRBD2 (5 bases). Per germline, CDR1 SGHTA and CDR2 FQGNSA. This CDR3 comprises 13 residues. Between the trimmed V and J ends, which lost 5 bases and 7 bases, there was a span of 14 bases.

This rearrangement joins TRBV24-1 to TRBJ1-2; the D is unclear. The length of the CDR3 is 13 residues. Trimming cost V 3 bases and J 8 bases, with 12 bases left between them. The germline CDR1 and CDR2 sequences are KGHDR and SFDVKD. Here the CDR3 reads CATSDRLNNGYTF. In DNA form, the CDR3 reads TGTGCCACCAGTGATAGGTTGAACAACGGCTACACCTTC.

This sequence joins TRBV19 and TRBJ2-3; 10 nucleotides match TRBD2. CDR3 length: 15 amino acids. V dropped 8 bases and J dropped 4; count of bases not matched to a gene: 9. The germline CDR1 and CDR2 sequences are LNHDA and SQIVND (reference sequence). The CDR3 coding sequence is TGTGCCAGTCGGCCTAGCGGGGGCCTCCCAGATACGCAGTATTTT. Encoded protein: CASRPSGGLPDTQYF.

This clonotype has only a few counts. CDR3 loop: CASKVAQAFTGELFF. Here the CDR3 DNA reads TGTGCCAGCAAGGTAGCGCAGGCCTTCACCGGGGAGCTGTTTTTT. This rearrangement joins TRBV27 to TRBJ2-2, with D maybe TRBD2 (5 bases). CDR3 length: 15 residues. V lost 7 bases to trimming and J lost 4 bases, with 16 bases between them. The germline V gene has CDR1 MNHEY and CDR2 SMNVEV (reference sequence).

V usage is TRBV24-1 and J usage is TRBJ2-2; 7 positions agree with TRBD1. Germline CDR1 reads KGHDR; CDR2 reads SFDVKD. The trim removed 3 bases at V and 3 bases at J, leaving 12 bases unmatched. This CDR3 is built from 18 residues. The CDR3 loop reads CATSDGPKRTGDTGELFF. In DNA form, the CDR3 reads TGTGCCACCAGTGATGGCCCCAAACGGACAGGAGACACCGGGGAGCTGTTTTTT.

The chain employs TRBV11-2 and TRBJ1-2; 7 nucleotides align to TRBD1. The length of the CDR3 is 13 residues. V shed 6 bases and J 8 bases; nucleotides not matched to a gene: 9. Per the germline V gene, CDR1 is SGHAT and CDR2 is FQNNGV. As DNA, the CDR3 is TGTGCCAGCAGATGGAACAGGGGAGGAGGCTACACCTTC. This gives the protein CASRWNRGGGYTF. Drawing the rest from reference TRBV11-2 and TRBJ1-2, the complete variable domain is EAGVAQSPRYKIIEKRQSVAFWCNPISGHATLYWYQQILGQGPKLLIQFQNNGVVDDSQLPKDRFSAERLKGVDSTLKIQPAKLEDSAVYLCASRWNRGGGYTFGSGTRLTVV.

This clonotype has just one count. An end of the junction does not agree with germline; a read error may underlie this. CDR3 in DNA: TGTGCTAGCAGCTTTTCTACCGGGGATGAGCAGTTCTTC. It codes for CASSFSTGDEQFF. This chain uses TRBV7-7 with TRBJ2-1; tentative D call: TRBD2 (5 bases). CDR1 is SSHAT and CDR2 is FNYEAQ in the germline V gene (reference sequence). This CDR3 spans 13 amino acids. The full variable domain, its missing parts supplied by reference TRBV7-7 and TRBJ2-1, is GAGVSQSPRYKVTKRGQDVTLRCDPISSHATLYWYQQALGQGPEFLTYFNYEAQPDKSGLPSDRFSAERPEGSISTLTIQRTEQRDSAMYRCASSFSTGDEQFFGPGTRLTVL.

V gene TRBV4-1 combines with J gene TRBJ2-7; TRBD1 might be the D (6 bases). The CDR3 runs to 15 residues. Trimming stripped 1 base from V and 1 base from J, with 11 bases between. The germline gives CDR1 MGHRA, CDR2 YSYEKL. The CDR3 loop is CASSQAGDPSYEQYF. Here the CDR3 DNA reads TGCGCCAGCAGCCAAGCAGGGGACCCATCCTACGAGCAGTACTTC.

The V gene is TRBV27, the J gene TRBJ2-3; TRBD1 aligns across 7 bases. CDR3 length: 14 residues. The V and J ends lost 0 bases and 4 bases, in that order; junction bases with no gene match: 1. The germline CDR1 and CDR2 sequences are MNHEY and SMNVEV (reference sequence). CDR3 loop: CASSLSQGSDTQYF. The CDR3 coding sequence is TGTGCCAGCAGTTTATCACAGGGGTCAGATACGCAGTATTTT.

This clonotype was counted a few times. CDR3 sequence: CATSRRSVESAYEQYF. The DNA of the CDR3 is TGTGCCACCAGCAGGCGCAGTGTAGAGAGCGCCTACGAGCAGTACTTC. The V call is TRBV15, the J call TRBJ2-7; no clear D gene. CDR3 length equals 16 residues. CDR1 is LNHNV, CDR2 YYDKDF, per germline (reference sequence). The V end lost 3 bases, the J end lost 2 bases, and 17 bases lay between the germline ends.

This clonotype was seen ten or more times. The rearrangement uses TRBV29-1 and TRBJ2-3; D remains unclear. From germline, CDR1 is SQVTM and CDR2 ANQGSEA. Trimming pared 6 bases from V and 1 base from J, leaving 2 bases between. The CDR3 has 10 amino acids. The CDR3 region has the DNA TGCAGCGTAGGCACAGATACGCAGTATTTT. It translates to CSVGTDTQYF.

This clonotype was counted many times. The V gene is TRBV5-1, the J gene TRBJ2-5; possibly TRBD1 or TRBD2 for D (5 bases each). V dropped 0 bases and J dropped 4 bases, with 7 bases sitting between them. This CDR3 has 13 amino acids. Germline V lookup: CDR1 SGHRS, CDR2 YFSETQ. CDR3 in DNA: TGCGCCAGCAGCTTGGAGGGGAGAGAGACCCAGTACTTC. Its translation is CASSLEGRETQYF.

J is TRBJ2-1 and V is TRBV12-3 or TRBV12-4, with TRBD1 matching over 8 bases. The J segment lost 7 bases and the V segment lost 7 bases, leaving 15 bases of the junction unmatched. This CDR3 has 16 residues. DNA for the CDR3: TGTGCCAGCAACCAGGATGCCGACAGGGGATGGAATGAGCAGTTCTTC. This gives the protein CASNQDADRGWNEQFF.

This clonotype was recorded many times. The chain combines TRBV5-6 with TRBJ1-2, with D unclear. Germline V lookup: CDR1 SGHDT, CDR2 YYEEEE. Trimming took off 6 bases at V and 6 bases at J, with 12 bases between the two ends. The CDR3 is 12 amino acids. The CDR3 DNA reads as TGTGCCAGCACCGCGGGGTTCCATGGCTACACCTTC. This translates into CASTAGFHGYTF.

The CDR3 is CASSFNRPVGYTF. The CDR3 DNA reads as TGTGCCAGCAGTTTTAACAGGCCTGTCGGCTACACCTTC. This rearrangement joins TRBV12-3 or TRBV12-4 to TRBJ1-2, with a tentative D call TRBD1 (5 bases). V was cut by 3 bases and J by 8 bases, with 13 bases left in between. This CDR3 spans 13 amino acids.

The CDR3 sequence is CASSLEVWGELFF. The CDR3 DNA reads TGTGCCAGCAGTTTAGAGGTTTGGGGGGAGCTGTTTTTT. The chain combines TRBV12-3 or TRBV12-4 with TRBJ2-2; D unresolved. The CDR3 is 13 residues long. Trimming stripped 1 base from V and 8 bases from J, with 8 bases between.

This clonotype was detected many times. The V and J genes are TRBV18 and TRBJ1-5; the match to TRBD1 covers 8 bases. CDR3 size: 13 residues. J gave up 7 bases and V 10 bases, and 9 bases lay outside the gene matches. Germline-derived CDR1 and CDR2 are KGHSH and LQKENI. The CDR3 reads CATSEDRAQPQHF. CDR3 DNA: TGTGCCACCTCTGAGGACAGGGCCCAGCCCCAGCATTTT.

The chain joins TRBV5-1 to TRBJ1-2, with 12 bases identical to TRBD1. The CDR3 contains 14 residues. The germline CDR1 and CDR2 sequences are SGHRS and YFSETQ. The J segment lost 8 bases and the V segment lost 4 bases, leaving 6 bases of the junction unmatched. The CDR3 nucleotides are TGCGCCAGCAGCGAAGGGACAGGGGGCTTCGGCTACACCTTC. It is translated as CASSEGTGGFGYTF.

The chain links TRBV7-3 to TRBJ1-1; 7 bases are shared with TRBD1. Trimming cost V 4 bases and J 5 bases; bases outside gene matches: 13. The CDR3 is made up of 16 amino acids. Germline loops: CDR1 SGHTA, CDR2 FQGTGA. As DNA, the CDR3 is TGTGCCAGCAGCTCGACCCTTCAGGGGGGTAGGACTGAAGCTTTCTTT. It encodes CASSSTLQGGRTEAFF.

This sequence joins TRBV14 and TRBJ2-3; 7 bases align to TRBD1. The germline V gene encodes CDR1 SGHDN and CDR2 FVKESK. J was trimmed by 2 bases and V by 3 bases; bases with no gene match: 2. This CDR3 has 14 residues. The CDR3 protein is CASSQGQPTDTQYF. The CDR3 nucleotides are TGTGCCAGCAGCCAGGGACAGCCCACAGATACGCAGTATTTT.

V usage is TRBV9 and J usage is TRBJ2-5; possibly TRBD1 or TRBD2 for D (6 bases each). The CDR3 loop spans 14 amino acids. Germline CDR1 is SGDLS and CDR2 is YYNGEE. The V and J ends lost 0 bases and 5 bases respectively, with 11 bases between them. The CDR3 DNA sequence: TGTGCCAGCAGCGTAGGCGGGGACATCGAGACCCAGTACTTC. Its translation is CASSVGGDIETQYF.

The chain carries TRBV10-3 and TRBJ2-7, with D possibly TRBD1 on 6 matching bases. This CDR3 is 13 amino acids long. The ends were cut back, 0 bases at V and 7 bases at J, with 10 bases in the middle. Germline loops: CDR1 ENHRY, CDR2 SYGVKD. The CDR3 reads CAISESGQREQYF. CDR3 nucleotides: TGTGCCATCAGTGAGTCGGGACAAAGGGAGCAGTACTTC.

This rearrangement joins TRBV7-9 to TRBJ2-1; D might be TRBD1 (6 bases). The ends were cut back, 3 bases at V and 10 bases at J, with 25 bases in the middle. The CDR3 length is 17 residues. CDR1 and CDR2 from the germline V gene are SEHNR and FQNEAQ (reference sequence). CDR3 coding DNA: TGTGCCAGCAGCTTCCGGGGTGGGGGACATGCGAAGGGAGAGCAGTTCTTC. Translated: CASSFRGGGHAKGEQFF.

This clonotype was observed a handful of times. CDR3 in DNA: TGTGCCAGCAGCCCTGAGGCAGGGGCGAGTGGCTACACCTTC. The encoded protein is CASSPEAGASGYTF. The chain joins TRBV2 to TRBJ1-2, with D tentatively TRBD1 (6 bases). Germline CDR1 SNHLY, CDR2 FYNNEI. This CDR3 is 14 amino acids long. Trimming removed 6 bases at V and 7 bases at J, with 18 bases between.

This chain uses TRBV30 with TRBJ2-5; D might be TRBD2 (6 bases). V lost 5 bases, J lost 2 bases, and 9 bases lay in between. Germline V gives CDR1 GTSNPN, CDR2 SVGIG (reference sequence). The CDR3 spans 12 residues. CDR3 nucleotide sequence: TGTGCCTGGGGGAGGCAGCAAGAGACCCAGTACTTC. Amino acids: CAWGRQQETQYF.

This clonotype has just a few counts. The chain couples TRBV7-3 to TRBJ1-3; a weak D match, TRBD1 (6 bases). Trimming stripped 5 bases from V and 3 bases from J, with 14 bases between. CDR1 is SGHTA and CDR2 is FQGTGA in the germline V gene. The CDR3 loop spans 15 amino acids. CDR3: CASSPMGGGGNTIYF. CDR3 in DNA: TGTGCCAGCAGCCCGATGGGGGGCGGTGGAAACACCATATATTTT.